This note documents a single T cell receptor (beta chain) sequence. Its antigen is unknown. This entry comes from a study of beta chain features in type 1 diabetes. Study outcomes and limitations: TCRB repertoires of naive, central memory and Treg cells appeared more similar among patients than among healthy donors. Insertion counts at VDJ junctions were lower in type 1 diabetes patients, who also showed more deletions there.

All of the isolated RNA was reverse transcribed, so expressed TCRB transcripts were sequenced. Profiled with immunoSEQ multiplex PCR; TCRdb holds only in-frame clones, not every one. The table has under 150,000 clones, roughly 53% seen once. This CDR3 has 13 amino acids. Germline CDR1 reads MGHDK; CDR2 reads SYGVNS. V was shortened by 3 bases and J by 8 bases, with 13 bases between the two germline ends. The TCR comes from a man aged 18-30 years in good health. The sequenced sample was Tregs from blood. The genes are TRBV25-1 and TRBJ1-2; weak D call: TRBD1 (6 bases). The CDR3 bases are TGTGCCAGCAGTGATGCGGGGGGCAGGGGCTACACCTTC. It specifies CASSDAGGRGYTF.